The next 21 T cell receptor beta chains were all read from a single sample in a study of blood T cell repertoires in COVID-19. This table comes from immunoSEQ multiplex PCR, and its TCRdb copy is limited to in-frame clones, with some not included. The sample has about 190,000 clones, approximately 84% seen once. The sequencing input was PBMCs or T cells enriched from blood (not recorded which). The receptors were sampled from a woman aged 30 to 39 who had recovered from COVID-19.

The genes are TRBV6-6 and TRBJ1-1; no clear D. The V end was cut by 7 bases, the J end by 0 bases, with 9 bases between. Germline CDR1 MNHNY, CDR2 SVGAGI (reference sequence). The CDR3 length is 13 residues. CDR3 amino acids: CASTRLMNTEAFF. The DNA for the CDR3 is TGTGCCAGCACCCGACTTATGAACACTGAAGCTTTCTTT.

The chain combines TRBV4-1 with TRBJ1-5, with D maybe TRBD1 (6 bases). The germline gives CDR1 MGHRA, CDR2 YSYEKL. Trimming removed 0 bases at V and 6 bases at J, with 12 bases between. The CDR3 totals 15 residues. The CDR3 spells CASSQDNTGLQPQHF. The CDR3, as DNA: TGCGCCAGCAGCCAAGATAATACAGGGCTTCAGCCCCAGCATTTT.

This sequence joins TRBV3-1 (or the pseudogene TRBV3-2) and TRBJ1-5; D not certain. Trimming removed 3 bases from V and 9 bases from J, with 18 bases in between. Looked up from germline, CDR1 is LGHDT and CDR2 is YNNKEL (reference sequence). This CDR3 spans 15 amino acids. CDR3 DNA sequence: TGTGCCAGCAGCCAGGGTGGGTCTTCAACGGGGCCCCAGCATTTT. Translated: CASSQGGSSTGPQHF.

This chain links TRBV5-4 with TRBJ2-2; 8 bases match TRBD1. The J segment lost 2 bases and the V segment lost 1 base, leaving 7 bases of the junction unmatched. The V gene's germline CDR1 is SGHNT and CDR2 YYREEE (reference sequence). The CDR3 is made up of 17 amino acids. CDR3: CASSLPGQDPNTGELFF. CDR3 DNA sequence: TGTGCCAGCAGCTTGCCGGGACAGGACCCTAACACCGGGGAGCTGTTTTTT.

V and J are TRBV5-4 and TRBJ2-7; the match to TRBD2 covers 9 bases. CDR3 size: 16 residues. The germline V gene encodes CDR1 SGHNT and CDR2 YYREEE (reference sequence). Trimming cost V 4 bases and J 5 bases; bases outside gene matches: 13. The CDR3 nucleotides are TGTGCCAGCAGCCCCGAGCTAAGGGCTAGCGGGAACGAGCAGTACTTC. Translating it yields CASSPELRASGNEQYF.

V is TRBV4-1 and J is TRBJ2-2; 9 nucleotides agree with TRBD1. The CDR3 consists of 15 residues. CDR1 is MGHRA, CDR2 YSYEKL, per germline. V lost 1 base to trimming and J lost 5 bases; unmatched junction nucleotides: 2. The CDR3 DNA reads as TGCGCCAGCAGCCAAGCCGGGACAGGGACCGGGGAGCTGTTTTTT. It encodes CASSQAGTGTGELFF.

The rearrangement joins TRBV3-1 (or the pseudogene TRBV3-2) to TRBJ1-5; TRBD1 agrees at 10 bases. The junction had 10 bases not matched to a gene; V was cut back by 4 bases and J by 7 bases. Germline lookup yields CDR1 LGHDT and CDR2 YNNKEL (reference sequence). The CDR3 is made up of 16 amino acids. The DNA of the CDR3 is TGTGCCAGCAGCCTAAGGGGGACAGGGGAAAACCAGCCCCAGCATTTT. Translating it yields CASSLRGTGENQPQHF.

This clone has a handful of counts. The chain joins TRBV5-1 to TRBJ1-6, with 8 positions matching TRBD1. V trimming: 7 bases; J trimming: 0 bases; junction bases outside the gene matches: 9. Germline V gives CDR1 SGHRS, CDR2 YFSETQ. This CDR3 is 17 amino acids long. CDR3 loop: CASAGQGGNSYNSPLHF. The CDR3, as DNA: TGCGCCAGCGCCGGACAGGGAGGAAACTCCTATAATTCACCCCTCCACTTT.

CDR3 loop: CAISESTILNTEAFF. DNA of the CDR3: TGTGCCATCAGTGAGTCGACTATACTGAACACTGAAGCTTTCTTT. V and J are TRBV10-3 and TRBJ1-1; D unclear. V dropped 0 bases and J dropped 0 bases, with 8 bases sitting between them. The CDR3 runs to 15 residues. The germline V gene has CDR1 ENHRY and CDR2 SYGVKD.

V usage is TRBV10-1 and J usage is TRBJ2-5; the D is unclear. The CDR3 length is 15 residues. Germline V gene lookup returns CDR1 WNHNN and CDR2 SYGVQD (reference sequence). With 3 bases removed from V and 1 base from J, the gap between germline ends came to 12 bases. CDR3 residues: CASSDRNEVQETQYF. CDR3 nucleotide sequence: TGCGCCAGCAGTGACAGAAATGAGGTCCAAGAGACCCAGTACTTC.

This chain connects TRBV7-9 to TRBJ2-3; TRBD2 is a possible D gene (5 bases). V lost 6 bases, J lost 2 bases, and 15 bases lay in between. This CDR3 is built from 15 residues. Germline V lookup: CDR1 SEHNR, CDR2 FQNEAQ (reference sequence). The CDR3 here is CASRGREPITDTQYF. DNA for the CDR3: TGTGCCAGCAGGGGCCGGGAACCGATCACAGATACGCAGTATTTT.

CDR3 nucleotides: TGTGCCAGCAGCGCCCGGACAGGGGAAGATGAAAAACTGTTTTTT. This translates into CASSARTGEDEKLFF. The chain is built from TRBV5-4 and TRBJ1-4; 9 bases line up with TRBD1. The V segment lost 4 bases and the J segment 6 bases; nucleotides outside the gene matches: 7. This CDR3 has 15 residues. Germline assignment: CDR1 SGHNT and CDR2 YYREEE (reference sequence).

CDR3 amino acids: CASSLFGRRRSGELFF. The CDR3 bases are TGTGCCAGCAGCTTGTTCGGCAGGCGGAGGTCCGGGGAGCTGTTTTTT. V usage is TRBV5-4 and J usage is TRBJ2-2; tentatively, D is TRBD2 (5 bases). Between the trimmed V and J ends, which lost 1 base and 6 bases, there was a span of 16 bases. CDR1 SGHNT and CDR2 YYREEE come from the germline V gene (reference sequence). CDR3 length: 16 residues.

V and J are TRBV11-2 and TRBJ2-1; TRBD2 matches at 10 bases. This CDR3 spans 18 amino acids. Germline values: CDR1 SGHAT, CDR2 FQNNGV. Trimming removed 5 bases from V and 5 bases from J; junction bases left unmatched: 15. The CDR3 DNA is TGTGCCAGCAGCCAACTTGAAACGGGACTAGCGAAAAACAATGAGCAGTTCTTC. It codes for CASSQLETGLAKNNEQFF.

V is TRBV3-1 (or the pseudogene TRBV3-2) and J is TRBJ1-1; D may be TRBD1 (6 bases). Trimming stripped 5 bases from V and 4 bases from J, with 14 bases between. From germline, CDR1 is LGHDT and CDR2 YNNKEL (reference sequence). The CDR3 has 14 amino acids. CDR3: CASSDQGYGTEAFF. CDR3 bases: TGTGCCAGCAGCGACCAGGGGTATGGCACTGAAGCTTTCTTT.

The CDR3 region has the DNA TGTGCCAGCAGTGAACGTGAGACAGGGCGTAAGGAGAACAATCAGCCCCAGCATTTT. Translated: CASSERETGRKENNQPQHF. This sequence joins TRBV6-1 and TRBJ1-5, with 7 positions matching TRBD1. The CDR3 totals 19 residues. V lost 2 bases and J lost 3; bases outside the gene matches: 16. CDR1 and CDR2 (germline): MNHNS, SASEGT.

V and J are TRBV12-5 and TRBJ1-2, with 7 bases identical to TRBD1. J lost 8 bases, V lost 5 bases, and 5 bases had no gene match. CDR3 size: 12 residues. The germline V gene has CDR1 LGHNT and CDR2 FRNRAP. The CDR3 protein is CASGIQGSGYTF. The CDR3 DNA is TGTGCTAGTGGTATACAGGGGAGCGGCTACACCTTC.

This chain links TRBV5-6 with TRBJ1-1; D gene ambiguous. The V gene's germline CDR1 is SGHDT and CDR2 YYEEEE. V lost 3 bases to trimming and J lost 2 bases, with 11 bases between them. CDR3 length: 14 amino acids. Here the CDR3 reads CASSSTLVNTEAFF. The CDR3 bases are TGTGCCAGCAGCTCTACCCTCGTTAACACTGAAGCTTTCTTT.

This clone was counted only a few times. V usage is TRBV4-1 and J usage is TRBJ2-2, with D possibly TRBD2 on 6 matching bases. Trimming took 1 base from V and 3 from J, leaving 9 bases between them. The CDR3 is 15 residues long. CDR1 and CDR2 (germline): MGHRA, YSYEKL. In nucleotides, the CDR3 is TGCGCCAGCAGCCAAGTTACTAGCTACACCGGGGAGCTGTTTTTT. It encodes CASSQVTSYTGELFF.

The rearrangement links TRBV5-1 to TRBJ1-1, with TRBD1 matching over 8 bases. The V segment lost 3 bases and the J segment 1 base; nucleotides outside the gene matches: 5. This CDR3 has 15 amino acids. Germline CDR1 reads SGHRS; CDR2 reads YFSETQ. This CDR3 is CASSSTGVGNTEAFF. CDR3 nucleotide sequence: TGCGCCAGCAGCTCGACAGGGGTAGGGAACACTGAAGCTTTCTTT.

The V call is TRBV7-3, the J call TRBJ2-7, with D possibly TRBD1 on 6 matching bases. The CDR3 totals 13 residues. Per germline, CDR1 SGHTA and CDR2 FQGTGA. V gave up 4 bases and J gave up 4 bases, with 11 bases separating them. The CDR3 bases are TGTGCCAGCAGCTCAAAGGGGGTTTACGAGCAGTACTTC. It specifies CASSSKGVYEQYF.